Presented here are 32 T cell receptor beta chains from one specimen sequenced in a study of blood T cell repertoires in COVID-19. Assay used: immunoSEQ multiplex PCR; TCRdb lists only in-frame clones, some missing. The sample carries approximately 100,000 clones, around 79% recorded once. The specimen sequenced was peripheral blood. Source of these receptors: a man in his 70s with active or convalescent COVID-19.

This rearrangement joins TRBV6-6 to TRBJ2-2; 8 bases line up with TRBD1. CDR1 is MNHNY, CDR2 SVGAGI, per germline (reference sequence). This CDR3 spans 16 amino acids. V shed 6 bases, J shed 0 bases, and the junction held 6 bases outside the gene matches. CDR3 DNA sequence: TGTGCCAGCAGCCCATCGGGACAGGCGAACACCGGGGAGCTGTTTTTT. It encodes CASSPSGQANTGELFF.

This chain connects TRBV3-1 (or the pseudogene TRBV3-2) to TRBJ1-2; perhaps TRBD1 as D (6 bases). Per germline, CDR1 LGHDT and CDR2 YNNKEL (reference sequence). V was shortened by 4 bases and J by 7 bases, with 10 bases between the two germline ends. The CDR3 runs 12 residues. DNA of the CDR3: TGTGCCAGCAGCCTGGACAGCGGTGGCTACACCTTC. This encodes CASSLDSGGYTF.

V and J are TRBV19 and TRBJ1-2; possibly TRBD1 for D (5 bases). The V end was cut by 4 bases, the J end by 2 bases, with 14 bases between. Looked up from germline, CDR1 is LNHDA and CDR2 is SQIVND (reference sequence). This CDR3 spans 15 amino acids. The CDR3 region is CASSTAAGNNYGYTF. The CDR3 region has the DNA TGTGCCAGTAGTACGGCGGCAGGGAACAACTATGGCTACACCTTC.

This rearrangement joins TRBV28 to TRBJ2-5; D is perhaps TRBD1 (6 bases). Germline V lookup: CDR1 MDHEN, CDR2 SYDVKM. With 5 bases removed from V and 6 bases from J, the gap between germline ends came to 16 bases. This CDR3 comprises 14 residues. This chain's CDR3 is CASSPLGTRKTQYF. In DNA, the CDR3 is TGTGCCAGCAGTCCCTTAGGGACAAGAAAGACCCAGTACTTC.

The chain carries TRBV18 and TRBJ2-1, with 10 bases lining up with TRBD1. V dropped 1 base and J dropped 5; count of bases not matched to a gene: 11. Germline V lookup: CDR1 KGHSH, CDR2 LQKENI. The CDR3 extends over 18 amino acids. DNA of the CDR3: TGTGCCAGCTCACCACGGAAGGCCGGGACAGGGGTTGACAATGAGCAGTTCTTC. Translating gives CASSPRKAGTGVDNEQFF.

This chain uses TRBV27 with TRBJ2-3; a possible D gene is TRBD2 (5 bases). The V gene lost 8 bases and the J gene lost 5 bases, with 14 bases spanning the gap. CDR3 size: 13 residues. CDR1 MNHEY and CDR2 SMNVEV come from the germline V gene (reference sequence). The CDR3 region is CASGPSPLDTQYF. CDR3 nucleotide sequence: TGTGCCAGCGGTCCTAGCCCACTAGATACGCAGTATTTT.

The chain carries TRBV6-5 and TRBJ1-2, with 8 positions matching TRBD1. Trimming at V came to 5 bases and at J to 3 bases, leaving 8 bases not matched to a gene. Germline V CDR1 and CDR2: MNHEY, SVGAGI. This CDR3 is 15 amino acids long. The CDR3 sequence: CASSPGQAKYYGYTF. CDR3 in DNA: TGTGCCAGCAGTCCGGGACAGGCGAAGTACTATGGCTACACCTTC.

The chain joins TRBV3-1 (or the pseudogene TRBV3-2) to TRBJ1-2; 8 nucleotides match TRBD1. CDR3 length equals 14 residues. The J segment lost 3 bases and the V segment lost 5 bases, leaving 5 bases of the junction unmatched. Germline CDR1 is LGHDT and CDR2 is YNNKEL (reference sequence). The CDR3 loop is CASSAGQGHYGYTF. CDR3 coding DNA: TGTGCCAGCAGCGCCGGACAGGGCCACTATGGCTACACCTTC.

The chain combines TRBV19 with TRBJ2-1; 10 positions agree with TRBD2. J gave up 4 bases and V 7 bases, and 7 bases lay outside the gene matches. The CDR3 totals 15 residues. From germline, CDR1 is LNHDA and CDR2 SQIVND (reference sequence). CDR3 coding DNA: TGTGCCAGTACTCCGGGACTAGCGCCGTACAATGAGCAGTTCTTC. It specifies CASTPGLAPYNEQFF. Looking up the rest from reference TRBV19 and TRBJ2-1 gives the full variable domain: DGGITQSPKYLFRKEGQNVTLSCEQNLNHDAMYWYRQDPGQGLRLIYYSQIVNDFQKGDIAEGYSVSREKKESFPLTVTSAQKNPTAFYLCASTPGLAPYNEQFFGPGTRLTVL.

The V call is TRBV29-1, the J call TRBJ1-5; tentatively, D is TRBD1 (5 bases). Germline loops: CDR1 SQVTM, CDR2 ANQGSEA. Trimming pared 4 bases from V and 4 bases from J, leaving 8 bases between. CDR3 length equals 12 residues. The CDR3 DNA reads as TGCAGCGTTGGAGACAGTAATCAGCCCCAGCATTTT. Translated, it gives CSVGDSNQPQHF.

This chain uses TRBV9 with TRBJ1-2; D is perhaps TRBD1 (5 bases). The V gene lost 7 bases and the J gene lost 7 bases, with 20 bases spanning the gap. The CDR3 is 14 residues long. The germline CDR1 and CDR2 sequences are SGDLS and YYNGEE. The CDR3 DNA reads as TGTGCCAGCGGAGACGGGGGACTGGTTGGTGGCTACACCTTC. It encodes CASGDGGLVGGYTF.

The chain has TRBV10-3 and TRBJ2-7, with 8 bases lining up with TRBD2. Trimming took 4 bases from V and 1 from J; bases not matched to a gene: 6. The germline V gene has CDR1 ENHRY and CDR2 SYGVKD. The CDR3 runs to 15 residues. This CDR3 reads CAISVSSGGSYEQYF. The CDR3 region has the DNA TGTGCCATCAGTGTTTCCAGCGGGGGTTCCTACGAGCAGTACTTC.

The CDR3 protein is CASSRTGTGADGYTF. CDR3 coding DNA: TGTGCCAGCAGCCGGACCGGGACAGGGGCTGATGGCTACACCTTC. The chain employs TRBV3-1 (or the pseudogene TRBV3-2) and TRBJ1-2, with 10 bases identical to TRBD1. CDR1 and CDR2 (germline): LGHDT, YNNKEL (reference sequence). V was pared by 4 bases and J by 6 bases, with 8 bases of the junction left unmatched. This CDR3 spans 15 amino acids.

This chain connects TRBV15 to TRBJ2-7, with TRBD1 matching 8 bases. Per the germline V gene, CDR1 is LNHNV and CDR2 is YYDKDF (reference sequence). The ends lost 0 bases at V and 6 bases at J; junction bases unmatched: 4. This CDR3 contains 14 residues. CDR3 nucleotides: TGTGCCACCAGCAGAGACAGGGGGCAAGTCGAGCAGTACTTC. It codes for CATSRDRGQVEQYF.

The gene calls are TRBV9 and TRBJ2-2; tentative D call: TRBD1 (5 bases). The CDR3 runs 16 residues. Germline CDR1 reads SGDLS; CDR2 reads YYNGEE. V lost 1 base to trimming and J lost 2 bases, with 12 bases between them. CDR3 region: CASSVKWTINTGELFF. The CDR3 region has the DNA TGTGCCAGCAGCGTAAAGTGGACAATAAACACCGGGGAGCTGTTTTTT.

CDR3 DNA sequence: TGCGCCAGCAGCTTGGCCTCCGGGGATGGTGAAAAACTGTTTTTT. This translates into CASSLASGDGEKLFF. The V gene is TRBV5-1, the J gene TRBJ1-4; the D is unclear. Looked up from germline, CDR1 is SGHRS and CDR2 is YFSETQ. V gave up 0 bases and J gave up 7 bases, with 13 bases separating them. The CDR3 consists of 15 residues.

The table lists this clone with a count of one. V usage is TRBV18 and J usage is TRBJ2-2; D possibly corresponds to TRBD1 (6 bases). V was cut by 4 bases and J by 4 bases, with 16 bases left in between. CDR3 size: 16 residues. Germline CDR1 reads KGHSH; CDR2 reads LQKENI. The CDR3 loop reads CASSRSKDSFTGELFF. As DNA, the CDR3 is TGTGCCAGCTCACGTTCAAAGGACAGCTTCACCGGGGAGCTGTTTTTT.

V usage is TRBV3-1 (or the pseudogene TRBV3-2) and J usage is TRBJ2-2, with 7 bases identical to TRBD1. Germline CDR1 reads LGHDT; CDR2 reads YNNKEL (reference sequence). The CDR3 is made up of 18 amino acids. V was clipped by 1 base and J by 4 bases; unmatched bases: 12. This CDR3 is CASSQGGRAGGSTGELFF. CDR3 DNA: TGTGCCAGCAGCCAAGGAGGTAGGGCAGGGGGAAGCACCGGGGAGCTGTTTTTT.

This clone was observed a few times. The genes are TRBV5-1 and TRBJ1-4; 10 nucleotides align to TRBD1. V lost 4 bases, J lost 10 bases, and 16 bases stayed unmatched. The CDR3 spans 17 residues. Germline CDR1 is SGHRS and CDR2 is YFSETQ. For the CDR3, the DNA is TGCGCCAGCAGCCGATCTACTAGACAGGGGGCTGACGGAAAACTGTTTTTT. As protein: CASSRSTRQGADGKLFF.

The rearrangement links TRBV4-1 to TRBJ2-1; D perhaps matches TRBD1 (5 bases). Germline V gene data show CDR1 as MGHRA and CDR2 as YSYEKL. Trimming took off 4 bases at V and 5 bases at J, with 9 bases between the two ends. CDR3 length: 13 residues. The CDR3 DNA is TGCGCCAGCAGCCTTACAGGTAACAATGAGCAGTTCTTC. It encodes CASSLTGNNEQFF.

This chain links TRBV2 with TRBJ2-7, with no clear D. Trimming removed 1 base at V and 3 bases at J, with 10 bases between. This CDR3 contains 14 residues. Germline lookup yields CDR1 SNHLY and CDR2 FYNNEI. Here the CDR3 reads CASSEGEADYEQYF. The DNA for the CDR3 is TGTGCCAGCAGTGAAGGTGAGGCAGACTACGAGCAGTACTTC.

The J gene is TRBJ1-2, the V gene TRBV19; TRBD1 is a possible D gene (6 bases). Germline assignment: CDR1 LNHDA and CDR2 SQIVND (reference sequence). The CDR3 extends over 15 amino acids. Trimming shortened V by 2 bases and J by 2 bases, and 12 bases separated the two germline ends. This chain's CDR3 is CASSILTGLNYGYTF. CDR3 DNA sequence: TGTGCCAGTAGTATATTAACAGGGCTGAACTATGGCTACACCTTC. Supplemented by reference TRBV19 and TRBJ1-2, the full variable domain reads DGGITQSPKYLFRKEGQNVTLSCEQNLNHDAMYWYRQDPGQGLRLIYYSQIVNDFQKGDIAEGYSVSREKKESFPLTVTSAQKNPTAFYLCASSILTGLNYGYTFGSGTRLTVV.

This chain uses TRBV5-1 with TRBJ2-1; TRBD2 matches 10 bases. After removal of 4 bases from V and 7 bases from J, the junction contained 8 bases not matched to a gene. The germline V gene has CDR1 SGHRS and CDR2 YFSETQ. The CDR3 is 15 residues long. The CDR3, as DNA: TGCGCCAGCAGCACTAGCGGGAAGAGACGGAATGAGCAGTTCTTC. Its protein is CASSTSGKRRNEQFF.

This clone was observed once. The chain links TRBV3-1 (or the pseudogene TRBV3-2) to TRBJ1-1; a possible D gene is TRBD1 (5 bases). CDR1 is LGHDT, CDR2 YNNKEL, per germline (reference sequence). Trimming stripped 2 bases from V and 8 bases from J, with 12 bases between. This CDR3 comprises 13 residues. CDR3 nucleotide sequence: TGTGCCAGCAGCCAAACGGGTCAGGGCGAAGCTTTCTTT. It translates to CASSQTGQGEAFF.

The rearrangement uses TRBV5-1 and TRBJ1-1, with no clear D. V was trimmed by 7 bases and J by 1 base, leaving 14 bases between them. Germline V gene lookup returns CDR1 SGHRS and CDR2 YFSETQ. The CDR3 loop spans 14 amino acids. CDR3 residues: CASALVQQNTEAFF. CDR3 nucleotide sequence: TGCGCCAGCGCCCTGGTGCAACAGAACACTGAAGCTTTCTTT.

The chain joins TRBV5-1 to TRBJ1-2; D uncertain. Germline V CDR1 and CDR2: SGHRS, YFSETQ. V was cut by 5 bases and J by 0 bases, with 8 bases left in between. The CDR3 is 13 amino acids. CDR3 bases: TGCGCCAGCAGGGGTGGAGCTAACTATGGCTACACCTTC. It is translated as CASRGGANYGYTF.

J is TRBJ1-2 and V is TRBV3-1 (or the pseudogene TRBV3-2); 7 positions match TRBD1. Trimming cost V 5 bases and J 4 bases; bases outside gene matches: 25. This CDR3 spans 20 amino acids. Germline CDR1 and CDR2: LGHDT and YNNKEL (reference sequence). The CDR3 reads CASSYTRGPTSGGTSYGYTF. Written as DNA, the CDR3 is TGTGCCAGCAGCTATACCAGGGGCCCTACGTCAGGGGGTACCTCCTATGGCTACACCTTC.

The V gene is TRBV28, the J gene TRBJ1-4; a weak D match, TRBD1 (6 bases). The CDR3 spans 18 residues. Germline V CDR1 and CDR2: MDHEN, SYDVKM. Trimming cost V 2 bases and J 0 bases, with 16 bases left between them. CDR3 in amino acids: CASSLGGALPATNEKLFF. The DNA of the CDR3 is TGTGCCAGCAGTTTAGGGGGGGCGCTTCCGGCAACTAATGAAAAACTGTTTTTT. The full variable domain, with the rest looked up from reference TRBV28 and TRBJ1-4, is DVKVTQSSRYLVKRTGEKVFLECVQDMDHENMFWYRQDPGLGLRLIYFSYDVKMKEKGDIPEGYSVSREKKERFSLILESASTNQTSMYLCASSLGGALPATNEKLFFGSGTQLSVL.

This rearrangement joins TRBV3-1 (or the pseudogene TRBV3-2) to TRBJ1-2, with a weak D call TRBD1 (5 bases). The germline gives CDR1 LGHDT, CDR2 YNNKEL (reference sequence). The CDR3 has 14 amino acids. V was trimmed by 0 bases and J by 8 bases, leaving 13 bases between them. CDR3 sequence (DNA): TGTGCCAGCAGCCAAGAGGTGTTTAAGGGGGGCTACACCTTC. This gives the protein CASSQEVFKGGYTF.

This clone was seen once. The chain couples TRBV29-1 to TRBJ2-7; weak D call: TRBD2 (5 bases). The CDR3 has 15 amino acids. V was trimmed by 7 bases and J by 2 bases, leaving 21 bases between them. Germline assignment: CDR1 SQVTM and CDR2 ANQGSEA. CDR3 DNA sequence: TGCAGCGCCACAAAAAGGGTTGGGAGTACCTACGAGCAGTACTTC. The encoded protein is CSATKRVGSTYEQYF.

This clone was seen a few times. The V call is TRBV3-1 (or the pseudogene TRBV3-2), the J call TRBJ2-7; a weak D match, TRBD1 (6 bases). Germline V gene data show CDR1 as LGHDT and CDR2 as YNNKEL (reference sequence). Trimming stripped 5 bases from V and 3 bases from J, with 14 bases between. This CDR3 region has 14 residues. The CDR3 region is CASSGDTDHYEQYF. CDR3 nucleotide sequence: TGTGCCAGCAGCGGGGACACGGACCACTACGAGCAGTACTTC.

The chain employs TRBV19 and TRBJ2-2; 9 bases line up with TRBD1. This CDR3 region has 15 residues. V shed 3 bases, J shed 7 bases, and the junction held 6 bases outside the gene matches. Germline V lookup: CDR1 LNHDA, CDR2 SQIVND (reference sequence). CDR3 coding DNA: TGTGCCAGTAGTATGTGGACAGGGGAATACGGGGAGCTGTTTTTT. Translation: CASSMWTGEYGELFF.